This T cell receptor (beta chain) was profiled in a study of cytomegalovirus exposure and HLA in healthy donors. Study-wide results and caveats: Clusters of TCRs from the first cohort tended to co-occur in the 100 to 150 validation repertoires (as a later analysis found).

As concerns this clone: Its target is unknown.

Sequencing used immunoSEQ multiplex PCR; TCRdb keeps in-frame clones, though not all of them. This sample has 65,000 to 70,000 clones, with roughly nine tenths found just once. Germline CDR1 MGHDK, CDR2 SYGVNS. This CDR3 region has 15 residues. Trimming took 7 bases from V and 2 from J; bases not matched to a gene: 10. Sequenced material: PBMCs. The origin of this receptor is a man between 18 and 29 years old in good health and CMV-seronegative. The chain joins TRBV25-1 to TRBJ1-2, with 7 bases identical to TRBD1. The CDR3 DNA is TGTGCCAGCAACTCCCCCTCGACAGGGAACTATGGCTACACCTTC. This encodes CASNSPSTGNYGYTF.